Below are 24 T cell receptor beta chains sequenced from a single sample in a study of blood T cells in healthy people across ages (dated by TCRdb to the mid-2010s). The library was generated by 5' RACE. A second PCR of roughly 6 to 11 cycles was run with a J-beta primer mix and a sample-barcoded 5' primer. In-frame beta chains were kept once TCRdb had trimmed the public reads at Q25 with fastp and called clones with MiXCR. Rows with one shared CDR3 protein collapse into an entry with the most common genes and DNA. In all, the sample holds 1.5 million to 2 million distinct CDR3 sequences, and about two fifths of those were seen once. The top ten clones comprise 23% of the sample. Material for sequencing was blood. These receptors were obtained from a human donor in good health.

The J gene is TRBJ1-2, the V gene TRBV20-1; D is uncertain. Germline CDR1 reads DFQATT; CDR2 reads SNEGSKA (reference sequence). Trimming cost V 0 bases and J 4 bases, with 15 bases left between them. CDR3 length: 15 amino acids. DNA for the CDR3: TGCAGTGCTAGAGATACCTCAAACTACCCCTATGGCTACACCTTC. It encodes CSARDTSNYPYGYTF.

CDR3 loop: CASSETPDRANEKLFF. The CDR3 region has the DNA TGCGCCAGCAGCGAGACCCCGGACAGGGCTAATGAAAAACTGTTTTTT. The chain couples TRBV5-1 to TRBJ1-4; 8 bases map to TRBD1. Germline values: CDR1 SGHRS, CDR2 YFSETQ. This CDR3 is 16 amino acids long. The ends lost 4 bases at V and 3 bases at J; junction bases unmatched: 8. The complete variable domain, with remaining parts taken from reference TRBV5-1 and TRBJ1-4, reads KAGVTQTPRYLIKTRGQQVTLSCSPISGHRSVSWYQQTPGQGLQFLFEYFSETQRNKGNFPGRFSGRQFSNSRSEMNVSTLELGDSALYLCASSETPDRANEKLFFGSGTQLSVL.

This clonotype was seen a handful of times. CDR3 DNA sequence: TGTGCCAGCATACCGGGACAACTGTATGGCTACACCTTC. Its translation is CASIPGQLYGYTF. V usage is TRBV6-1 and J usage is TRBJ1-2, with D perhaps matching TRBD1 (6 bases). Germline V gene lookup returns CDR1 MNHNS and CDR2 SASEGT. Trimming pared 7 bases from V and 5 bases from J, leaving 14 bases between. This CDR3 comprises 13 residues.

This chain joins TRBV2 and TRBJ1-2, with a possible D match to TRBD1 (5 bases). In germline, CDR1 is SNHLY, CDR2 FYNNEI. The CDR3 spans 13 residues. Trimming pared 5 bases from V and 5 bases from J, leaving 12 bases between. The CDR3 protein is CASSSTREYGYTF. In DNA, the CDR3 is TGTGCCAGCAGTTCGACCAGGGAATATGGCTACACCTTC.

In this sample, this clonotype turned up a few times. The genes are TRBV4-3 and TRBJ2-3; D gene ambiguous. Trimming removed 1 base from V and 0 bases from J, with 11 bases in between. This CDR3 is 16 amino acids long. Germline CDR1 reads LGHNA; CDR2 reads YSLEER. DNA for the CDR3: TGCGCCAGCAGCCAAGTTTGGGCAATTAGCACAGATACGCAGTATTTT. This sequence encodes CASSQVWAISTDTQYF.

The chain uses TRBV7-2 and TRBJ2-5; 11 bases agree with TRBD2. Trimming at V came to 3 bases and at J to 2 bases, leaving 8 bases not matched to a gene. CDR3 size: 17 residues. Germline CDR1 reads SGHTA; CDR2 reads FQGNSA. CDR3 amino acids: CASSFSGGESGQETQYF. CDR3 sequence (DNA): TGTGCCAGCAGCTTTAGCGGGGGGGAGTCTGGGCAAGAGACCCAGTACTTC. The full variable domain, completed using reference TRBV7-2 and TRBJ2-5, is GAGVSQSPSNKVTEKGKDVELRCDPISGHTALYWYRQSLGQGLEFLIYFQGNSAPDKSGLPSDRFSAERTGGSVSTLTIQRTQQEDSAVYLCASSFSGGESGQETQYFGPGTRLLVL.

The table lists this clonotype with a few counts. The V call is TRBV9, the J call TRBJ1-2; weak D call: TRBD1 (5 bases). Germline lookup yields CDR1 SGDLS and CDR2 YYNGEE. Between the trimmed V and J ends, which lost 3 bases and 6 bases, there was a span of 18 bases. This CDR3 contains 15 residues. This CDR3 reads CASSGGPRGKDGYTF. The DNA of the CDR3 is TGTGCCAGCAGCGGGGGTCCTCGGGGGAAGGATGGCTACACCTTC.

This clonotype was seen a handful of times. The chain combines TRBV28 with TRBJ2-7; no definite D call. Trimming took 7 bases from V and 7 from J, leaving 17 bases between them. Germline lookup yields CDR1 MDHEN and CDR2 SYDVKM. This CDR3 spans 13 amino acids. CDR3 DNA sequence: TGTGCCAGCAATACTTACCAGAGGAAAGAGCAGTACTTC. Translated: CASNTYQRKEQYF.

V gene TRBV7-8 combines with J gene TRBJ2-7; a weak D match, TRBD2 (6 bases). This CDR3 has 13 residues. The germline gives CDR1 SGHVS, CDR2 FQNEAQ. The ends were cut back, 6 bases at V and 3 bases at J, with 12 bases in the middle. CDR3 region: CASRSRGVYEQYF. In DNA form, the CDR3 reads TGTGCCAGCAGGTCGCGGGGAGTCTACGAGCAGTACTTC.

This sequence joins TRBV2 and TRBJ1-2, with a weak D call TRBD1 (5 bases). Trimming left V 6 bases short and J 6 bases short, with 14 bases between. The germline V gene has CDR1 SNHLY and CDR2 FYNNEI. This CDR3 has 13 residues. CDR3 sequence: CASSDDSGDGYTF. Written as DNA, the CDR3 is TGTGCCAGCAGCGACGACAGCGGGGATGGCTACACCTTC.

The chain uses TRBV19 and TRBJ1-2; D remains ambiguous. This CDR3 comprises 15 residues. Per the germline V gene, CDR1 is LNHDA and CDR2 is SQIVND (reference sequence). Trimming took 0 bases from V and 6 from J, leaving 14 bases between them. The CDR3 DNA is TGTGCCAGTAGTATAGACAGGCTTCGGGGTAATGGCTACACCTTC. It translates to CASSIDRLRGNGYTF.

The chain has TRBV20-1 and TRBJ2-7; D not resolved. The length of the CDR3 is 14 residues. CDR1 DFQATT and CDR2 SNEGSKA come from the germline V gene (reference sequence). With 0 bases removed from V and 3 bases from J, the gap between germline ends came to 12 bases. In nucleotides, the CDR3 is TGCAGTGCTAGAGATAGAATCGGTTTCTACGAGCAGTACTTC. This encodes CSARDRIGFYEQYF.

A single count supports this clonotype. This sequence joins TRBV14 and TRBJ2-1; a weak D match, TRBD1 (6 bases). Trimming shortened V by 4 bases and J by 8 bases, and 24 bases separated the two germline ends. The CDR3 length is 17 residues. Germline-derived CDR1 and CDR2 are SGHDN and FVKESK. CDR3 DNA sequence: TGTGCCAGCAGCCCCCTCTACAGGGACGGTGGGGTCGATGAGCAGTTCTTC. This translates into CASSPLYRDGGVDEQFF. The variable domain in full, completed from reference TRBV14 and TRBJ2-1, reads EAGVTQFPSHSVIEKGQTVTLRCDPISGHDNLYWYRRVMGKEIKFLLHFVKESKQDESGMPNNRFLAERTGGTYSTLKVQPAELEDSGVYFCASSPLYRDGGVDEQFFGPGTRLTVL.

A few counts support this clonotype. The chain links TRBV29-1 to TRBJ1-2, with 7 bases that match TRBD1. The junction had 7 bases not matched to a gene; V was cut back by 7 bases and J by 8 bases. Germline CDR1 reads SQVTM; CDR2 reads ANQGSEA. This CDR3 spans 11 amino acids. The CDR3 nucleotides read TGCAGCGCTGCTACAGGGGTAGGCTACACCTTC. Translated: CSAATGVGYTF.

The V and J genes are TRBV28 and TRBJ1-6, with D possibly matching TRBD1 (6 bases). The CDR3 loop spans 15 amino acids. From germline, CDR1 is MDHEN and CDR2 SYDVKM. With 7 bases removed from V and 7 bases from J, the gap between germline ends came to 17 bases. The chain's CDR3 is CASTLGGSGNSPLHF. The DNA of the CDR3 is TGTGCCAGCACCCTCGGGGGCTCCGGGAATTCACCCCTCCACTTT.

This sequence joins TRBV11-2 and TRBJ1-1; TRBD1 might be the D (6 bases). In germline, CDR1 is SGHAT, CDR2 FQNNGV. V was trimmed by 1 base and J by 1 base, leaving 10 bases between them. This CDR3 comprises 15 residues. The CDR3 nucleotides read TGTGCCAGCAGCTTAGCTCCACAGGGGAACACTGAAGCTTTCTTT. It translates to CASSLAPQGNTEAFF.

The sample holds a few counts of this clonotype. The genes are TRBV4-1 and TRBJ1-1; 7 positions agree with TRBD1. The CDR3 spans 18 residues. V dropped 3 bases and J dropped 3; count of bases not matched to a gene: 16. Germline V gene sequence: CDR1 MGHRA, CDR2 YSYEKL. The CDR3 spells CASSHNTPDRVLDTEAFF. CDR3 DNA sequence: TGCGCCAGCAGCCATAATACCCCCGACAGGGTGTTGGACACTGAAGCTTTCTTT.

The chain is built from TRBV20-1 and TRBJ2-3; D remains unclear. The CDR3 runs 16 residues. The V and J ends lost 0 bases and 0 bases respectively, with 13 bases between them. Germline assignment: CDR1 DFQATT and CDR2 SNEGSKA (reference sequence). The CDR3 loop is CSARERVGYSTDTQYF. CDR3 in DNA: TGCAGTGCTAGAGAGAGAGTGGGGTACAGCACAGATACGCAGTATTTT.

This sequence joins TRBV4-2 and TRBJ1-2, with 9 bases fitting TRBD1. With V trimmed by 3 bases and J by 2 bases, 13 bases remained unmatched. From germline, CDR1 is LGHNA and CDR2 YNFKEQ. This CDR3 spans 18 amino acids. CDR3 nucleotides: TGTGCCAGCAGCCATCGAACGACCGGTGGACAGGGGAACTATGGCTACACCTTC. Translation: CASSHRTTGGQGNYGYTF.

The gene calls are TRBV11-2 and TRBJ2-4; maybe TRBD1 (8 bases). V was clipped by 2 bases and J by 2 bases, with 16 bases between them. The CDR3 is 17 residues long. The V gene's germline CDR1 is SGHAT and CDR2 FQNNGV. CDR3 residues: CASSLLTGGVPKNIQYF. CDR3 coding DNA: TGTGCCAGCAGCTTACTTACAGGGGGGGTTCCCAAAAACATTCAGTACTTC.

This clonotype has just one count. At one of its ends the junction is not consistent with the germline gene, which may arise from a read error. The chain uses TRBV7-2 and TRBJ1-1; D is ambiguous. This CDR3 has 13 residues. The germline V gene has CDR1 SGHTA and CDR2 FQGNSA. The CDR3 DNA is TGTGCCGGCAGCTTAACTGAGAACACTGAAGCTTTCTTT. Residues: CAGSLTENTEAFF.

This clonotype was recorded at least ten times. The rearrangement links TRBV20-1 to TRBJ2-7; tentatively, D is TRBD1 or TRBD2 (5 bases each). Trimming pared 2 bases from V and 3 bases from J, leaving 8 bases between. CDR1 and CDR2 from the germline V gene are DFQATT and SNEGSKA (reference sequence). This CDR3 comprises 12 residues. The CDR3 coding sequence is TGCAGTGCTAGAAGTGGGGGCTACGAGCAGTACTTC. It is translated as CSARSGGYEQYF.

A single count supports this clonotype. V is TRBV12-5 and J is TRBJ2-7; the match to TRBD1 covers 7 bases. The CDR3 contains 17 residues. The germline V gene has CDR1 LGHNT and CDR2 FRNRAP. V lost 6 bases, J lost 13 bases, and 27 bases stayed unmatched. The CDR3 DNA sequence: TGTGCTAGTGGCCCTTTTGTGGAGGACAGGACCTTTTGTGGGCAATACTTC. Translated, it gives CASGPFVEDRTFCGQYF.

This clonotype was seen a handful of times. The chain employs TRBV7-9 and TRBJ2-3; TRBD1 is a possible D gene (5 bases). This CDR3 has 16 amino acids. From germline, CDR1 is SEHNR and CDR2 FQNEAQ (reference sequence). Trimming left V 1 base short and J 0 bases short, with 11 bases between. The CDR3 sequence: CASSLGHRPSTDTQYF. The CDR3 DNA sequence: TGTGCCAGCAGCTTAGGCCACAGGCCTAGCACAGATACGCAGTATTTT. Supplemented by reference TRBV7-9 and TRBJ2-3, the full variable domain reads DTGVSQNPRHKITKRGQNVTFRCDPISEHNRLYWYRQTLGQGPEFLTYFQNEAQLEKSRLLSDRFSAERPKGSFSTLEIQRTEQGDSAMYLCASSLGHRPSTDTQYFGPGTRLTVL.